Below are 17 T cell receptor beta chains sequenced from a single sample in a study of CD8 T cells in ankylosing spondylitis. One entry per CDR3 protein results from TCRdb running MiXCR on the 5' RACE reads. The table shows 100,000 or so distinct CDR3 sequences, with less than 25% occurring only once. Input material: synovial fluid, either unsorted or a sorted T cell fraction (not recorded which). The receptors come from a male donor with ankylosing spondylitis.

This clonotype came up a few times. This chain uses TRBV3-1 with TRBJ2-5, with a tentative D call TRBD1 (5 bases). V dropped 0 bases and J dropped 5 bases, with 13 bases sitting between them. CDR1 and CDR2 (germline): LGHDT, YNNKEL (reference sequence). CDR3 length equals 15 residues. The CDR3 here is CASSQDGQGRETQYF. For the CDR3, the DNA is TGTGCCAGCAGCCAAGATGGTCAGGGCCGTGAGACCCAGTACTTC.

V usage is TRBV18 and J usage is TRBJ2-7; perhaps TRBD1 as D (5 bases). The CDR3 length is 13 residues. The V end was cut by 2 bases, the J end by 4 bases, with 9 bases between. CDR1 is KGHSH, CDR2 LQKENI, per germline. This CDR3 is CASSPKGDYEQYV. Written as DNA, the CDR3 is TGTGCCAGCTCACCAAAAGGGGATTACGAGCAGTACGTC.

This clonotype was detected ten times or more. V gene TRBV15 combines with J gene TRBJ2-2, with D possibly being TRBD2 (7 bases). The CDR3 consists of 15 residues. The V gene's germline CDR1 is LNHNV and CDR2 YYDKDF (reference sequence). The ends were cut back, 1 base at V and 5 bases at J, with 11 bases in the middle. The CDR3 region is CATSRVAGATGELFF. The CDR3 DNA reads as TGTGCCACCAGCAGAGTCGCGGGGGCTACCGGGGAGCTGTTTTTT.

V usage is TRBV5-1 and J usage is TRBJ2-1; unclear D gene. CDR3 size: 15 residues. The V and J ends lost 4 bases and 3 bases respectively, with 14 bases between them. CDR1 and CDR2 from the germline V gene are SGHRS and YFSETQ. This chain's CDR3 is CASSPAERNYNEQFF. The DNA of the CDR3 is TGCGCCAGCAGCCCGGCGGAACGGAACTACAATGAGCAGTTCTTC.

V is TRBV5-6 and J is TRBJ2-2, with unresolved D. Germline V lookup: CDR1 SGHDT, CDR2 YYEEEE. The CDR3 length is 14 residues. Trimming removed 2 bases at V and 6 bases at J, with 11 bases between. CDR3 nucleotide sequence: TGTGCCAGCAGCTTTCTGGGTCAGGCCGGGGAGCTGTTTTTT. Translating it yields CASSFLGQAGELFF.

V gene TRBV7-2 combines with J gene TRBJ2-1; 7 nucleotides line up with TRBD2. There are 17 residues in the CDR3. J gave up 0 bases and V 3 bases, and 8 bases lay outside the gene matches. In germline, CDR1 is SGHTA, CDR2 FQGNSA. The CDR3 sequence is CASSLGPSGRSYNEQFF. Written as DNA, the CDR3 is TGTGCCAGCAGCTTGGGGCCTAGCGGCCGCTCCTACAATGAGCAGTTCTTC.

This clonotype was counted at least ten times. This chain connects TRBV7-2 to TRBJ1-1; TRBD1 matches at 7 bases. The CDR3 sequence is 15 residues long. Losses at the gene ends were 3 bases for V and 2 bases for J; bases not matched to a gene: 6. Germline loops: CDR1 SGHTA, CDR2 FQGNSA. CDR3 amino acids: CASSFEGDSNTEAFF. CDR3 nucleotide sequence: TGTGCCAGCAGCTTTGAAGGGGACAGTAACACTGAAGCTTTCTTT.

This clonotype appeared a few times. The V and J genes are TRBV20-1 and TRBJ2-1; 7 bases are shared with TRBD2. Germline loops: CDR1 DFQATT, CDR2 SNEGSKA (reference sequence). The CDR3 has 15 amino acids. Losses at the gene ends were 0 bases for V and 8 bases for J; bases not matched to a gene: 10. In DNA form, the CDR3 reads TGCAGTGCTAGAGACGGGGGGAAAGTGTACGATGAGCAGTTCTTC. Translating gives CSARDGGKVYDEQFF.

The chain has TRBV6-5 and TRBJ1-1; 9 nucleotides align to TRBD1. The length of the CDR3 is 14 residues. Germline assignment: CDR1 MNHEY and CDR2 SVGAGI. With V trimmed by 4 bases and J by 6 bases, 6 bases remained unmatched. The CDR3 coding sequence is TGTGCCAGCAGTTGGGACAGGGATCTCGCTGAAGCTTTCTTT. Encoded protein: CASSWDRDLAEAFF.

This clonotype appeared many times. The chain uses TRBV20-1 and TRBJ2-7, with D perhaps TRBD2 (6 bases). The germline V and J ends were trimmed by 0 bases and 2 bases, with 23 bases remaining between them. The CDR3 totals 18 residues. The germline CDR1 and CDR2 sequences are DFQATT and SNEGSKA (reference sequence). CDR3 residues: CSARDFPQPQRRAYEQYF. The CDR3 nucleotides are TGCAGTGCTAGAGATTTTCCCCAGCCGCAGCGGAGGGCCTACGAGCAGTACTTC.

At least ten counts were recorded for this clonotype. V gene TRBV20-1 combines with J gene TRBJ2-5; tentatively, D is TRBD2 (7 bases). The CDR3 length is 15 residues. The V gene lost 5 bases and the J gene lost 5 bases, with 21 bases spanning the gap. Germline-derived CDR1 and CDR2 are DFQATT and SNEGSKA (reference sequence). The CDR3 DNA is TGCAGTGCTTCCCAACCCTCGGGGGGCGTGGAGACCCAGTACTTC. Protein product: CSASQPSGGVETQYF.

This clonotype was picked up many times. This chain links TRBV20-1 with TRBJ2-3; 10 bases agree with TRBD2. Germline V lookup: CDR1 DFQATT, CDR2 SNEGSKA (reference sequence). CDR3 length: 12 amino acids. The trim removed 3 bases at V and 15 bases at J, leaving 9 bases unmatched. This chain's CDR3 is CSASEPSGSQYF. CDR3 DNA: TGCAGTGCTAGTGAGCCTAGCGGGAGTCAATATTTT.

This clonotype was seen at least ten times. The chain employs TRBV29-1 and TRBJ1-4, with TRBD1 identical over 7 bases. Germline CDR1 and CDR2: SQVTM and ANQGSEA. V shed 4 bases, J shed 7 bases, and the junction held 6 bases outside the gene matches. The CDR3 contains 13 residues. Here the CDR3 DNA reads TGCAGCGTTGGACAGGGAACGGGTGAAAAACTGTTTTTT. It specifies CSVGQGTGEKLFF.

A few counts support this clonotype. This chain uses TRBV19 with TRBJ1-3; D is uncertain. The V gene's germline CDR1 is LNHDA and CDR2 SQIVND (reference sequence). V dropped 6 bases and J dropped 2 bases, with 14 bases sitting between them. The CDR3 sequence is 15 residues long. The CDR3 sequence: CASRETYNPGNTIYF. The CDR3 DNA is TGTGCCAGTAGGGAGACGTATAATCCTGGAAACACCATATATTTT.

This clonotype was counted ten times or more. The CDR3 region is CASSLRPGTEAFF. The CDR3 DNA sequence: TGTGCCAGCAGCTTAAGACCGGGCACTGAAGCTTTCTTT. The chain recombines TRBV13 with TRBJ1-1, with D unclear. The V end was cut by 2 bases, the J end by 4 bases, with 8 bases between. The germline V gene has CDR1 PRHDT and CDR2 FYEKMQ (reference sequence). The CDR3 contains 13 residues.

V usage is TRBV7-2 and J usage is TRBJ2-7, with D perhaps TRBD2 (5 bases). The V end was cut by 6 bases, the J end by 0 bases, with 12 bases between. There are 14 residues in the CDR3. Germline V gene data show CDR1 as SGHTA and CDR2 as FQGNSA. The CDR3 DNA reads as TGTGCCAGCAGTGTGGGAGCCAGCTCCTACGAGCAGTACTTC. Translating it yields CASSVGASSYEQYF.

This clonotype was counted only a few times. J is TRBJ2-3 and V is TRBV7-2; D not resolved. CDR1 is SGHTA and CDR2 is FQGNSA in the germline V gene. V shed 1 base and J shed 2 bases, with 7 bases lying between them. The CDR3 length is 14 residues. The CDR3 reads CASSLGANTDTQYF. For the CDR3, the DNA is TGTGCCAGCAGCTTAGGGGCCAACACAGATACGCAGTATTTT.